The clone carrying this T cell receptor beta chain was counted a few times. 13 Jbeta primers and 60 Vbeta primers were used for the PCR. This table comes from immunoSEQ multiplex PCR, and its TCRdb copy is limited to in-frame clones, with some not included. The sample records around 110,000 clones, under 85% being singletons. The sample originates from a study of cytomegalovirus exposure and HLA in healthy donors. This TCR derives from a man in his thirties or forties in good health and CMV-seropositive. The sample taken for sequencing was PBMCs.

The CDR3, as DNA: TGTGCCAGCAGTTCCCGGTATGTGACAGCCACTGGGGCCAACGTCCTGACTTTC. It encodes CASSSRYVTATGANVLTF. The chain has TRBV28 and TRBJ2-6; TRBD1 might be the D (5 bases). The V gene lost 4 bases and the J gene lost 2 bases, with 18 bases spanning the gap. Germline V gives CDR1 MDHEN, CDR2 SYDVKM. CDR3 size: 18 residues.